This TCR beta chain was documented in a study of CD8 T cells in ankylosing spondylitis. A single record per CDR3 protein comes from TCRdb applying MiXCR to the 5' RACE reads. The sample has 450,000 to 550,000 distinct CDR3 sequences, approximately 5.3% seen once. Trimming took off 1 base at V and 1 base at J, with 5 bases between the two ends. The V gene's germline CDR1 is SGHKS and CDR2 YYEKEE (reference sequence). The CDR3 runs to 13 residues. This clonotype was found many times. The target antigen is unknown. Findings of the study overall: Ankylosing spondylitis blood seemed to carry a telltale TCR beta motif made of under 10 highly homologous variants.

The specimen was blood, either unsorted or a sorted T cell fraction (not recorded which). The clonotype comes from a male donor with ankylosing spondylitis. The chain has TRBV5-5 and TRBJ2-5, with no clear D. The CDR3 DNA follows: TGTGCCAGCAGCTTGAGGTCCCAAGAGACCCAGTACTTC. It encodes CASSLRSQETQYF.